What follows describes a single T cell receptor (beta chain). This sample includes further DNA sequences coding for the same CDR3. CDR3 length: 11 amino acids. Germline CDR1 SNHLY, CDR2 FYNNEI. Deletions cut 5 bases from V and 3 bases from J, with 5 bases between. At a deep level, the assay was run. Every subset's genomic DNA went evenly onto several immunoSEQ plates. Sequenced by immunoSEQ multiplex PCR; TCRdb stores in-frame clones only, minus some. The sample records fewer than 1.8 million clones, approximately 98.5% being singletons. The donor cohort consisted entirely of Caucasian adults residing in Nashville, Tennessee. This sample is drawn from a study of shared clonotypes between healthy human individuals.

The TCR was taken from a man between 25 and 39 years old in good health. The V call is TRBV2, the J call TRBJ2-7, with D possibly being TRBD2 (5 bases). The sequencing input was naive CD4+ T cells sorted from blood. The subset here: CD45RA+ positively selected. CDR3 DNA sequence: TGTGCCAGCAGTAGCGGCTACGAGCAGTACTTC. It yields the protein CASSSGYEQYF.